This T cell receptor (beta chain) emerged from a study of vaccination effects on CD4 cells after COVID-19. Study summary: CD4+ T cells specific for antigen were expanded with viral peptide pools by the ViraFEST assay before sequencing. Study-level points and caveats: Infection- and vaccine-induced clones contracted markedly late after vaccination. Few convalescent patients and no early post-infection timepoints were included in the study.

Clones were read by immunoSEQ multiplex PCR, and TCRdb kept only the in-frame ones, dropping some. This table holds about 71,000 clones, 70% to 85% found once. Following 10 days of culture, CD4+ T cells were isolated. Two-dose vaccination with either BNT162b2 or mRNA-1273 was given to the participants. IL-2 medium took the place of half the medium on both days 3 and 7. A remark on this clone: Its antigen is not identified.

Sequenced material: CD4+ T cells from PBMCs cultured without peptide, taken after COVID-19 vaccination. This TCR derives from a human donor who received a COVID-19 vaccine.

The CDR3 bases are TGTGCCAGCAGCCCCCGGGACAGGGATAACTATGGCTACACCTTC. Protein product: CASSPRDRDNYGYTF. This chain joins TRBV11-2 and TRBJ1-2, with TRBD1 matching 9 bases. The CDR3 has 15 amino acids. The ends lost 5 bases at V and 1 base at J; junction bases unmatched: 5. Germline V gene lookup returns CDR1 SGHAT and CDR2 FQNNGV.